This TCR beta chain was recovered during a study of identical twins. Study outcomes and limitations: Insertions ran lower in abundant cord blood beta clonotypes, though not in memory repertoires. Invariant T cells like MAIT and iNKT could partly confound the zero-insertion analyses. The study found excess low generation probability among twin-shared out-of-frame alpha sequences.

This clonotype was seen repeatedly, ten times or more. Its specificity is unknown. A template switching step contributed a universal primer site, while unique molecular identifiers were present in the cDNA. TCRdb called the 5' RACE reads again in MiXCR, with one record for every CDR3 protein. Of 350,000 or so distinct CDR3 sequences detected, approximately 10% appear once; the ten largest clones hold about 8.1%. Per germline, CDR1 SGHDN and CDR2 FVKESK. This CDR3 is built from 13 residues. Trimming removed 1 base from V and 5 bases from J, with 7 bases in between. This TCR was sampled from a woman aged 45-60 years in good health. The specimen sequenced was naive T cells sorted from blood. The chain joins TRBV14 to TRBJ2-3; TRBD1 or TRBD2 may be the D gene (5 bases each). DNA of the CDR3: TGTGCCAGCAGCCAAGTGGGGGTAGATACGCAGTATTTT. It translates to CASSQVGVDTQYF.